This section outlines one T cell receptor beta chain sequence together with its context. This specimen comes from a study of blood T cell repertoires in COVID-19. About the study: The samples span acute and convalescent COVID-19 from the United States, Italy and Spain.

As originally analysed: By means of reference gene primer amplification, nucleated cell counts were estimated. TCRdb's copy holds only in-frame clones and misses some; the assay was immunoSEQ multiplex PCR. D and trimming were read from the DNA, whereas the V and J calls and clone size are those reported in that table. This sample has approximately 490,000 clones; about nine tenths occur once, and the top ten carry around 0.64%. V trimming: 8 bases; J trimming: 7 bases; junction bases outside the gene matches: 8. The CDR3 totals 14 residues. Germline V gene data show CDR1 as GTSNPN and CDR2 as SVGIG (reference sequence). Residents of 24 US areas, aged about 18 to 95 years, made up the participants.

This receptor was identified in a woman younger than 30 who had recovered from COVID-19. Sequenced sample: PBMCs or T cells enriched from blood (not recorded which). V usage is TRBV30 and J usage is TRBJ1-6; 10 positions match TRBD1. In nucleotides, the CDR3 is TGTGCCGGACAAACGGGACAGGGGAATTCACCCCTCCACTTT. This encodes CAGQTGQGNSPLHF.